These 20 T cell receptor beta chains were all obtained from the same sample, sequenced in a study of T cell responses to AZD1222 COVID-19 vaccine. Only in-frame clones appear in the TCRdb table, and some are missing; sequencing was by immunoSEQ multiplex PCR. The sample shows about 270,000 clones, 85% to 95% of them seen only once. The specimen comprised peripheral blood, sampled 28 days after the second AZD1222 dose. The receptors here all came from an adult who received the AZD1222 COVID-19 vaccine.

The chain is built from TRBV7-2 and TRBJ1-5; D ambiguous. The V end was cut by 4 bases, the J end by 5 bases, with 15 bases between. Germline V CDR1 and CDR2: SGHTA, FQGNSA. CDR3 length equals 15 residues. CDR3 region: CASSSQGYQHQPQHF. In nucleotides, the CDR3 is TGTGCCAGCAGCTCCCAAGGGTACCAACATCAGCCCCAGCATTTT.

CDR3 sequence reads: CASSHLPLPNSPLHF. The CDR3 DNA reads TGTGCCAGCAGCCACCTACCGCTTCCCAATTCACCCCTCCACTTT. The chain carries TRBV21-1 and TRBJ1-6. TRBV21-1 has pseudogene status. The CDR3 is made up of 15 amino acids.

Points on this clone: The same CDR3 also results from other DNA sequences found in this sample. The gene calls are TRBV2 and TRBJ1-2, with D tentatively TRBD1 (5 bases). V shed 6 bases and J shed 4 bases, with 9 bases lying between them. The CDR3 has 12 residues. CDR1 and CDR2 (germline): SNHLY, FYNNEI. The CDR3 here is CASRGGTYGYTF. The CDR3 DNA is TGTGCCAGCAGGGGAGGGACCTATGGCTACACCTTC.

CDR3 nucleotide sequence: TGTGCCAGCAGCACCCGGGAGACCCAGTACTTC. Translated: CASSTRETQYF. J is TRBJ2-5 and V is TRBV6-5; D gene ambiguous. CDR3 size: 11 residues. The germline CDR1 and CDR2 sequences are MNHEY and SVGAGI. Trimming took 6 bases from V and 5 from J, leaving 7 bases between them.

The chain couples TRBV19 to TRBJ1-2, with 8 bases that match TRBD1. The germline CDR1 and CDR2 sequences are LNHDA and SQIVND (reference sequence). This CDR3 spans 15 amino acids. The trim removed 2 bases at V and 8 bases at J, leaving 10 bases unmatched. The CDR3 DNA is TGTGCCAGTAGTATAATGATTGGGACAGGTGAAGGCTACACCTTC. It yields the protein CASSIMIGTGEGYTF.

The J gene is TRBJ1-2, the V gene TRBV7-3; D possibly corresponds to TRBD1 (5 bases). V lost 0 bases and J lost 8, with 10 bases in between. This CDR3 has 13 residues. Germline values: CDR1 SGHTA, CDR2 FQGTGA. The CDR3 here is CASSLTGAAGYTF. The CDR3 DNA sequence: TGTGCCAGCAGCTTAACAGGGGCGGCGGGCTACACCTTC.

The chain has TRBV5-1 and TRBJ2-1; TRBD2 aligns across 15 bases. This CDR3 is 15 amino acids long. Trimming at V came to 4 bases and at J to 7 bases, leaving 3 bases not matched to a gene. Germline V lookup: CDR1 SGHRS, CDR2 YFSETQ. The DNA of the CDR3 is TGCGCCAGCAGCGGACTAGCGGGAGGGCCAAATGAGCAGTTCTTC. Translation: CASSGLAGGPNEQFF. Looking up the rest from reference TRBV5-1 and TRBJ2-1 gives the full variable domain: KAGVTQTPRYLIKTRGQQVTLSCSPISGHRSVSWYQQTPGQGLQFLFEYFSETQRNKGNFPGRFSGRQFSNSRSEMNVSTLELGDSALYLCASSGLAGGPNEQFFGPGTRLTVL.

The chain couples TRBV30 to TRBJ2-7, with 9 bases that match TRBD2. This CDR3 is built from 14 residues. V trimming: 1 base; J trimming: 3 bases; junction bases outside the gene matches: 4. Per germline, CDR1 GTSNPN and CDR2 SVGIG (reference sequence). The CDR3 loop reads CAWSGGGESYEQYF. CDR3 bases: TGTGCCTGGAGTGGCGGGGGGGAGAGCTACGAGCAGTACTTC. The whole variable domain, filled in from reference TRBV30 and TRBJ2-7, reads SQTIHQWPATLVQPVGSPLSLECTVEGTSNPNLYWYRQAAGRGLQLLFYSVGIGQISSEVPQNLSASRPQDRQFILSSKKLLLSDSGFYLCAWSGGGESYEQYFGPGTRLTVT.

The V and J genes are TRBV6-5 and TRBJ1-1; 7 bases align to TRBD1. V shed 6 bases, J shed 10 bases, and the junction held 11 bases outside the gene matches. This CDR3 is 13 amino acids long. The germline V gene encodes CDR1 MNHEY and CDR2 SVGAGI. The CDR3: CASRKLQGRGAFF. The CDR3 region has the DNA TGTGCCAGCAGGAAATTACAGGGGCGAGGAGCTTTCTTT.

This clone has only one observation. The rearrangement uses TRBV19 and TRBJ1-1; D possibly corresponds to TRBD1 (5 bases). CDR1 and CDR2 (germline): LNHDA, SQIVND (reference sequence). The V and J ends lost 5 bases and 1 base respectively, with 11 bases between them. This CDR3 has 14 residues. The CDR3: CASSPDGGNTEAFF. CDR3 DNA sequence: TGTGCCAGTAGTCCGGACGGGGGGAACACTGAAGCTTTCTTT.

This clone was found once. The CDR3 is CASSPLGQILTYEQYF. The CDR3 DNA reads TGTGCCAGCAGCCCCCTCGGGCAGATCCTAACCTACGAGCAGTACTTC. This chain joins TRBV6-6 and TRBJ2-7; D not resolved. From germline, CDR1 is MNHNY and CDR2 SVGAGI (reference sequence). CDR3 length equals 16 residues. V was trimmed by 6 bases and J by 2 bases, leaving 20 bases between them.

This clone was observed once. The V call is TRBV5-1, the J call TRBJ2-3, with D unresolved. Trimming stripped 4 bases from V and 0 bases from J, with 9 bases between. CDR3 size: 14 residues. Germline CDR1 is SGHRS and CDR2 is YFSETQ. The CDR3 loop is CASSPPASTDTQYF. DNA of the CDR3: TGCGCCAGCAGCCCTCCGGCTAGCACAGATACGCAGTATTTT.

The rearrangement joins TRBV29-1 to TRBJ2-7, with 9 bases aligning to TRBD1. The germline gives CDR1 SQVTM, CDR2 ANQGSEA. J lost 7 bases, V lost 6 bases, and 10 bases had no gene match. The CDR3 extends over 13 amino acids. The CDR3 region has the DNA TGCAGCGTGGGCACCATGGACAGGGGTGAGCAGTACTTC. It encodes CSVGTMDRGEQYF.

The chain carries TRBV20-1 and TRBJ1-4; weak D call: TRBD1 (6 bases). This CDR3 is 16 amino acids long. Per germline, CDR1 DFQATT and CDR2 SNEGSKA (reference sequence). V was trimmed by 3 bases and J by 4 bases, leaving 18 bases between them. The CDR3 coding sequence is TGCAGTGCTAGTACCTACCGAGGGGGGGTTAATGAAAAACTGTTTTTT. It yields the protein CSASTYRGGVNEKLFF.

The chain has TRBV19 and TRBJ1-1; 10 bases match TRBD1. The CDR3 runs 14 residues. Germline loops: CDR1 LNHDA, CDR2 SQIVND (reference sequence). The trim removed 10 bases at V and 8 bases at J, leaving 13 bases unmatched. The CDR3 sequence is CATSPGQGYMEAFF. In DNA, the CDR3 is TGTGCCACCTCCCCGGGACAGGGGTATATGGAAGCTTTCTTT.

The gene calls are TRBV7-8 and TRBJ1-1, with D possibly matching TRBD1 (5 bases). Germline V gene sequence: CDR1 SGHVS, CDR2 FQNEAQ. With 10 bases removed from V and 7 bases from J, the gap between germline ends came to 19 bases. The CDR3 length is 13 residues. The CDR3 DNA reads as TGTGCCACTGAACGCGCAGGGTCCTTTGAAGCTTTCTTT. Protein sequence: CATERAGSFEAFF.

V and J are TRBV19 and TRBJ1-1; D is possibly TRBD1 (5 bases). Germline V gene sequence: CDR1 LNHDA, CDR2 SQIVND (reference sequence). This CDR3 comprises 13 residues. V lost 8 bases and J 2 bases, leaving 12 bases between the germline ends. CDR3 sequence (DNA): TGTGCCAGTTCAGGGTCGACCAACACTGAAGCTTTCTTT. It encodes CASSGSTNTEAFF.

This clone was seen just once. The chain has TRBV7-8 and TRBJ1-1; D not resolved. Germline CDR1 and CDR2: SGHVS and FQNEAQ. The CDR3 is 14 amino acids. Between the trimmed V and J ends, which lost 1 base and 0 bases, there was a span of 6 bases. The CDR3 bases are TGTGCCAGCAGCTTAGGCCGAATGAACACTGAAGCTTTCTTT. This encodes CASSLGRMNTEAFF.

This chain joins TRBV25-1 and TRBJ1-5, with D possibly matching TRBD1 (6 bases). Germline CDR1 is MGHDK and CDR2 is SYGVNS. V lost 4 bases to trimming and J lost 4 bases, with 14 bases between them. This CDR3 region has 15 residues. The CDR3 is CASSGYREGNQPQHF. The CDR3, as DNA: TGTGCCAGCAGTGGATACAGGGAGGGGAATCAGCCCCAGCATTTT.

This rearrangement joins TRBV2 to TRBJ1-2, with TRBD1 matching 7 bases. The CDR3 is 15 residues long. The germline gives CDR1 SNHLY, CDR2 FYNNEI. Trimming removed 2 bases from V and 5 bases from J; junction bases left unmatched: 8. CDR3 nucleotides: TGTGCCAGCAGTGAAAGACAGGGAGGTTATTATGGCTACACCTTC. Amino acid sequence: CASSERQGGYYGYTF.